The 18 T cell receptor beta chains listed next were all sequenced from one sample in a study of Ad26.COV2.S vaccination and SARS-CoV-2 variants. Generated by immunoSEQ multiplex PCR, the TCRdb table keeps only in-frame clones and is missing some. Of roughly 420,000 clones in the sample, roughly 90% are singletons; the top ten hold 3.6%. Sample treatment: roughly 18 received Ad26.COV2.S at low or high dose, single or two shots; a few received placebo; per-sample allocation not given. Specimen acquisition occurred on day 63 following the initial vaccine or placebo injection. This specimen was peripheral blood, taken in a trial of Ad26.COV2.S vaccine versus placebo. The source is a person aged 18-60 years who received the Ad26.COV2.S COVID-19 vaccine or a placebo.

This chain connects TRBV19 to TRBJ1-5; 12 nucleotides match TRBD1. Germline V gives CDR1 LNHDA, CDR2 SQIVND (reference sequence). This CDR3 comprises 16 residues. V shed 6 bases and J 2 bases; nucleotides not matched to a gene: 5. Written as DNA, the CDR3 is TGTGCCAGTAGCGCGGGACAGGGGGCGGGCAATCAGCCCCAGCATTTT. Residues: CASSAGQGAGNQPQHF.

This clone was observed many times. The chain has TRBV28 and TRBJ1-5; D remains unclear. This CDR3 is built from 13 residues. The germline V gene encodes CDR1 MDHEN and CDR2 SYDVKM. Trimming left V 5 bases short and J 3 bases short, with 8 bases between. CDR3 DNA sequence: TGTGCCAGCAGTACCACTTACAATCAGCCCCAGCATTTT. Translated, it gives CASSTTYNQPQHF.

The chain is built from TRBV4-3 and TRBJ1-6; D gene uncertain. The CDR3 has 15 amino acids. Trimming took 0 bases from V and 13 from J, leaving 16 bases between them. CDR1 and CDR2 from the germline V gene are LGHNA and YSLEER. The CDR3: CASSQDTAVPSPLHF. CDR3 bases: TGCGCCAGCAGCCAAGATACGGCAGTGCCTTCTCCCCTCCACTTT.

This clone was detected once. This chain connects TRBV5-4 to TRBJ1-1, with 7 bases aligning to TRBD1. CDR1 is SGHNT and CDR2 is YYREEE in the germline V gene (reference sequence). The V segment lost 4 bases and the J segment 0 bases; nucleotides outside the gene matches: 9. The CDR3 consists of 16 residues. The CDR3 region is CASSTSIGTVNTEAFF. CDR3 nucleotide sequence: TGTGCCAGCAGCACCTCGATTGGGACAGTGAACACTGAAGCTTTCTTT.

The chain couples TRBV28 to TRBJ1-2; 9 bases map to TRBD1. The CDR3 is made up of 16 amino acids. Germline assignment: CDR1 MDHEN and CDR2 SYDVKM. Trimming took 0 bases from V and 3 from J; bases not matched to a gene: 5. CDR3 sequence (DNA): TGTGCCAGCAGTTTATGGGGACAGGGTACATACTATGGCTACACCTTC. Protein sequence: CASSLWGQGTYYGYTF.

This clone was seen many times. J is TRBJ2-2 and V is TRBV2; 11 bases align to TRBD2. There are 15 residues in the CDR3. The germline CDR1 and CDR2 sequences are SNHLY and FYNNEI. With V trimmed by 7 bases and J by 7 bases, 8 bases remained unmatched. The CDR3 loop reads CASTPLAGGGGELFF. In DNA, the CDR3 is TGTGCCAGCACACCGCTAGCGGGGGGCGGCGGGGAGCTGTTTTTT.

The V gene is TRBV19, the J gene TRBJ2-5, with 12 positions matching TRBD1. CDR1 LNHDA and CDR2 SQIVND come from the germline V gene (reference sequence). The CDR3 has 14 amino acids. V shed 7 bases, J shed 5 bases, and the junction held 5 bases outside the gene matches. CDR3 nucleotide sequence: TGTGCCAGTAAGGGGACAGGGGGCCGGGAGACCCAGTACTTC. This sequence encodes CASKGTGGRETQYF.

The chain uses TRBV5-6 and TRBJ2-1; unclear D gene. Deletions cut 0 bases from V and 5 bases from J, with 6 bases between. This CDR3 is 13 amino acids long. Germline V lookup: CDR1 SGHDT, CDR2 YYEEEE. CDR3: CASSLGPDNEQFF. The CDR3 DNA reads TGTGCCAGCAGCTTGGGACCCGACAATGAGCAGTTCTTC.

CDR3 loop: CASSQTGGAYEQYF. The CDR3 region has the DNA TGCGCCAGCAGCCAGACCGGTGGAGCCTACGAGCAGTACTTC. V gene TRBV4-1 combines with J gene TRBJ2-7; the D is unclear. Per the germline V gene, CDR1 is MGHRA and CDR2 is YSYEKL. V was shortened by 3 bases and J by 2 bases, with 11 bases between the two germline ends. This CDR3 has 14 residues.

The chain employs TRBV7-2 and TRBJ2-1; maybe TRBD1 (5 bases). The germline V and J ends were trimmed by 3 bases and 3 bases, with 12 bases remaining between them. Germline CDR1 reads SGHTA; CDR2 reads FQGNSA. The CDR3 runs 15 residues. The CDR3 spells CASSFVGQDYNEQFF. The CDR3 nucleotides read TGTGCCAGCAGCTTTGTGGGGCAGGACTACAATGAGCAGTTCTTC. The whole variable domain, filled in from reference TRBV7-2 and TRBJ2-1, reads GAGVSQSPSNKVTEKGKDVELRCDPISGHTALYWYRQSLGQGLEFLIYFQGNSAPDKSGLPSDRFSAERTGGSVSTLTIQRTQQEDSAVYLCASSFVGQDYNEQFFGPGTRLTVL.

The rearrangement joins TRBV7-3 to TRBJ2-2; D is possibly TRBD2 (6 bases). The length of the CDR3 is 14 residues. Germline V lookup: CDR1 SGHTA, CDR2 FQGTGA. Trimming left V 1 base short and J 3 bases short, with 6 bases between. The CDR3 coding sequence is TGTGCCAGCAGCTTAAGGGGGGACACCGGGGAGCTGTTTTTT. This translates into CASSLRGDTGELFF.

This clone was seen more than once but under ten times. V gene TRBV2 combines with J gene TRBJ2-1; 8 bases are a match to TRBD1. Germline V lookup: CDR1 SNHLY, CDR2 FYNNEI. The CDR3 consists of 15 residues. The junction had 8 bases not matched to a gene; V was cut back by 6 bases and J by 4 bases. The CDR3 bases are TGTGCCAGCAGCAGGGGGCAGGGCGCTTACAATGAGCAGTTCTTC. Its translation: CASSRGQGAYNEQFF.

The rearrangement links TRBV30 to TRBJ1-6; D is ambiguous. CDR1 GTSNPN and CDR2 SVGIG come from the germline V gene (reference sequence). This CDR3 has 16 amino acids. Trimming removed 0 bases at V and 0 bases at J, with 9 bases between. CDR3 protein: CAWSVGWDSYNSPLHF. Written as DNA, the CDR3 is TGTGCCTGGAGTGTAGGTTGGGACTCCTATAATTCACCCCTCCACTTT.

This rearrangement joins TRBV6-1 to TRBJ2-7; 11 bases fit TRBD1. V was pared by 0 bases and J by 4 bases, with 5 bases of the junction left unmatched. The CDR3 consists of 16 residues. CDR1 MNHNS and CDR2 SASEGT come from the germline V gene. CDR3 DNA: TGTGCCAGCAGTGAAGCAGGACAGGGGGCTTCTTACGAGCAGTACTTC. Translated: CASSEAGQGASYEQYF.

The gene calls are TRBV6-5 and TRBJ2-7, with 7 nucleotides matching TRBD1. CDR3 length: 14 residues. CDR1 is MNHEY and CDR2 is SVGAGI in the germline V gene. The junction had 5 bases not matched to a gene; V was cut back by 5 bases and J by 1 base. The CDR3 DNA reads as TGTGCCAGCAGTCTAGACAGGGCATCCTACGAGCAGTACTTC. Translating gives CASSLDRASYEQYF.

This rearrangement joins TRBV7-9 to TRBJ2-1, with 8 bases aligning to TRBD2. CDR3 size: 15 residues. After removal of 7 bases from V and 2 bases from J, the junction contained 7 bases not matched to a gene. Per germline, CDR1 SEHNR and CDR2 FQNEAQ (reference sequence). CDR3 loop: CASNPTAGAYNEQFF. DNA of the CDR3: TGTGCCAGCAACCCCACAGCGGGGGCCTACAATGAGCAGTTCTTC.

This clone was counted between two and nine times. The genes are TRBV19 and TRBJ2-1; TRBD1 agrees at 10 bases. Trimming removed 6 bases from V and 8 bases from J; junction bases left unmatched: 10. Looked up from germline, CDR1 is LNHDA and CDR2 is SQIVND (reference sequence). This CDR3 region has 15 residues. CDR3: CASSRRTGGGDEQFF. In DNA form, the CDR3 reads TGTGCCAGTAGCCGGAGGACAGGGGGTGGCGATGAGCAGTTCTTC. The variable domain in full, completed from reference TRBV19 and TRBJ2-1, reads DGGITQSPKYLFRKEGQNVTLSCEQNLNHDAMYWYRQDPGQGLRLIYYSQIVNDFQKGDIAEGYSVSREKKESFPLTVTSAQKNPTAFYLCASSRRTGGGDEQFFGPGTRLTVL.

V gene TRBV30 combines with J gene TRBJ2-7; D might be TRBD1 (5 bases). The V gene's germline CDR1 is GTSNPN and CDR2 SVGIG (reference sequence). V gave up 1 base and J gave up 3 bases, with 10 bases separating them. The CDR3 consists of 13 residues. The CDR3 loop reads CAWSEDSVYEQYF. The CDR3 DNA reads TGTGCCTGGAGTGAAGACAGTGTCTACGAGCAGTACTTC.